Listed below are T cell receptor beta chains from one sample, sequenced in a study of OX40 agonist ivuxolimab in advanced cancers. Clones were read by immunoSEQ multiplex PCR, and TCRdb kept only the in-frame ones, dropping some. The sample contains roughly 110,000 clones, approximately 90% of which appear only once. This material consisted of CD4+ or CD8+ T cells sorted from blood, taken in a trial of the OX40 agonist ivuxolimab. The receptors here all came from an adult with an advanced solid tumor such as melanoma, head and neck, liver or kidney cancer. Each CDR3 is given with its conserved first and last residue. A D gene is named only where the DNA matches it firmly. Expanded clones get a size class; other rows say once, few or many, or leave the size out.

d_gene	j_gene	abundance	v_gene	CDR3nt	CDR3aa
.	TRBJ2-5	.	TRBV7-3	TGTGCCAGCAGCTTTGGGGGGGAGACCCAGTACTTC	CASSFGGETQYF
.	TRBJ2-7	few	TRBV11-2	TGTGCCAGCAGGACGCATAGAGAGGACGAGCAGTACTTC	CASRTHREDEQYF
TRBD2	TRBJ2-1	.	TRBV5-4	TGTGCCAGCAGCACCCGAAGCGGGAGGGCCATTAATGAGCAGTTCTTC	CASSTRSGRAINEQFF
.	TRBJ1-3	.	TRBV27	TGTGCCAGCAGTTTATCGCCAGGGATCCCCGGTGCTGGAAACACCATATATTTT	CASSLSPGIPGAGNTIYF
.	TRBJ2-5	.	TRBV7-2	TGTGCCAGCAGCTTAGTGGCGGTTTCGGAGACCCAGTACTTC	CASSLVAVSETQYF
TRBD2	TRBJ2-7	.	TRBV7-8	TGTGCCAGCAGCCTAACTAGCGGGAGCACCCACGAGCAGTACTTC	CASSLTSGSTHEQYF
.	TRBJ2-1	.	TRBV4-3	TGCGCCAGCAGCCCCAGGCGTTCGGACAATGAGCAGTTCTTC	CASSPRRSDNEQFF
.	TRBJ2-5	.	TRBV5-1	TGCGCCAGCAGCTTGGCGCTGGACCAAGAGACCCAGTACTTC	CASSLALDQETQYF
TRBD1	TRBJ2-5	.	TRBV27	TGTGCCAGCAGTTCACCCGGGACAGGCCTAAAAGAGACCCAGTACTTC	CASSSPGTGLKETQYF
TRBD2	TRBJ2-3	.	TRBV4-2	TGTGCCAGCAGCCAAGATCGGGCCTTTAGCGGGAGGGCAGATACGCAGTATTTT	CASSQDRAFSGRADTQYF
.	TRBJ2-3	.	TRBV5-1	TGCGCCAGCAGTAACAGGGAGACAGATACGCAGTATTTT	CASSNRETDTQYF
.	TRBJ1-4	.	TRBV5-1	TGCGCCAGCAGCTTAGAAGGGACCTCTTATGAAAAACTGTTTTTT	CASSLEGTSYEKLFF